This entry describes one T cell receptor (beta chain). Its cognate antigen is unknown. The sample's treatment: roughly 20 received Ad26.COV2.S at low or high dose, single or two shots; several received placebo; per-sample allocation not given. Samples were taken on day 63 after the first vaccine or placebo injection. Based in Boston, the donor was an adult of 18-55 years. The vaccine antigen was prefusion-stabilized Wuhan SARS-CoV-2 spike. This specimen belongs to a study of Ad26.COV2.S vaccination and SARS-CoV-2 variants. General study points: Participants in the vaccine arm had higher spike-specific TCR breadth; placebo recipients had lower.

Here immunoSEQ multiplex PCR was the method, and the copy in TCRdb shows in-frame clones only, minus some. The sample has hundreds of thousands of clones, 90% seen once. The CDR3 is made up of 13 amino acids. Germline-derived CDR1 and CDR2 are SGHAT and FQNNGV. V lost 6 bases to trimming and J lost 7 bases, with 15 bases between them. This receptor was taken from a person between 18 and 65 years old who received the Ad26.COV2.S COVID-19 vaccine or a placebo. The V and J genes are TRBV11-2 and TRBJ1-2; D is uncertain. The sample was peripheral blood, taken in a trial of Ad26.COV2.S vaccine versus placebo. The CDR3 reads CASSQRDSGGYTF. The CDR3, as DNA: TGTGCCAGCAGTCAAAGGGATTCAGGTGGCTACACCTTC.